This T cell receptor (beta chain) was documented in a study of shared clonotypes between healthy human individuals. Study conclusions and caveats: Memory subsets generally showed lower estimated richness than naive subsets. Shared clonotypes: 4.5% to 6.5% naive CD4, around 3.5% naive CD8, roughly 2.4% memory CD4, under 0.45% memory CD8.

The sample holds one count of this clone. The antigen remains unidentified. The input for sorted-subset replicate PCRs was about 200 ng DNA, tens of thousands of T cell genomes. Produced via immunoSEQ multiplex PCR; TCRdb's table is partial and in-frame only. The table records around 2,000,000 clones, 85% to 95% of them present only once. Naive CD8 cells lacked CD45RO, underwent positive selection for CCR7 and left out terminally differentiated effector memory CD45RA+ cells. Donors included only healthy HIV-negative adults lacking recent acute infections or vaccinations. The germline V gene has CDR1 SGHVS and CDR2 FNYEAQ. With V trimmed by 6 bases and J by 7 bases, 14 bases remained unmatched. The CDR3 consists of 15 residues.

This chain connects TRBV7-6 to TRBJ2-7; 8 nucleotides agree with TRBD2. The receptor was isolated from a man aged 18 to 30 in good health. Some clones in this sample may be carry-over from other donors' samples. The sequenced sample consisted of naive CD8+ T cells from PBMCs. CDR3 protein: CASSYSGTRSGEQYF. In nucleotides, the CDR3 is TGTGCCAGCAGTTACTCCGGGACTAGATCTGGGGAGCAGTACTTC.